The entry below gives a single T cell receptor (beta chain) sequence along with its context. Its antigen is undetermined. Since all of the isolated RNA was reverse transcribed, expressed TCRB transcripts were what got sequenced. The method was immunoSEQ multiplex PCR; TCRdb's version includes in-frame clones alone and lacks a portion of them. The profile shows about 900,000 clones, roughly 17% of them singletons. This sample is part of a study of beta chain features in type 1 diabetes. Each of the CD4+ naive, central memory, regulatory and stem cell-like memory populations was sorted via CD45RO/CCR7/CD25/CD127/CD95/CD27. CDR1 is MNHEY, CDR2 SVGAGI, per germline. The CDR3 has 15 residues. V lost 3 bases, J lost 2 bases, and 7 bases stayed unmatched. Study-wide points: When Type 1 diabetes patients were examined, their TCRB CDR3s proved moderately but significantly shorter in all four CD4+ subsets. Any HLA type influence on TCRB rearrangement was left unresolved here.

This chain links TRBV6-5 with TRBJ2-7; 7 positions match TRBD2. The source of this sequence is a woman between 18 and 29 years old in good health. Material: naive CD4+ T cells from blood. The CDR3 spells CASSYTAGEAYEQYF. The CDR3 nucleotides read TGTGCCAGCAGTTATACGGCGGGAGAAGCCTACGAGCAGTACTTC.